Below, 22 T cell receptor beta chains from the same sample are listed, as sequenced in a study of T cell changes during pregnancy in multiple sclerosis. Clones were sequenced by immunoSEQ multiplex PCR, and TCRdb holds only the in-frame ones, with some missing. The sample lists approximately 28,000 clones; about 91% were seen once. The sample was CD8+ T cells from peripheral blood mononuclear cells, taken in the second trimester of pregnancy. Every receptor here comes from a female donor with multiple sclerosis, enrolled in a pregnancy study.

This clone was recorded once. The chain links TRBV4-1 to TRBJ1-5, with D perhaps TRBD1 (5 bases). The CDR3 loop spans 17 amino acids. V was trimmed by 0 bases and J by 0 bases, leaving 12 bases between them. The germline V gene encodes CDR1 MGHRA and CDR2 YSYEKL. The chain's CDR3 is CASSQDGGTYSNQPQHF. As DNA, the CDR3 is TGCGCCAGCAGCCAAGATGGAGGGACTTATAGCAATCAGCCCCAGCATTTT.

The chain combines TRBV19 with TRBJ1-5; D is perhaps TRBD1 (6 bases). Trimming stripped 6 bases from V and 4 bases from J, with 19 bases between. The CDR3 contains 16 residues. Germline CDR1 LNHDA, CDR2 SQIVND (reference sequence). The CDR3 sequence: CASSESETGFNQPQHF. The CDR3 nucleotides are TGTGCCAGTAGCGAATCCGAGACAGGATTTAATCAGCCCCAGCATTTT.

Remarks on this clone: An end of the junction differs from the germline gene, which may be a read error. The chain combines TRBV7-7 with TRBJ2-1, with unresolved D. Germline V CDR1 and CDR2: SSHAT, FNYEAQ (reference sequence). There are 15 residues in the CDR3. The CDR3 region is CASSLSSETYNEQFF. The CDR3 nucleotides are TGTGCTAGCAGCTTATCAAGCGAAACCTACAATGAGCAGTTCTTC.

The CDR3 DNA follows: TGTGCAAGTCGCTTAGCGACAGGGGGCCCCCGTACTGGAAACACCATATATTTT. This codes for CASRLATGGPRTGNTIYF. This rearrangement joins TRBV12-2 to TRBJ1-3; TRBD1, the table's D call, lacks a check against the DNA. TRBV12-2 is a listed pseudogene. The CDR3 spans 18 residues.

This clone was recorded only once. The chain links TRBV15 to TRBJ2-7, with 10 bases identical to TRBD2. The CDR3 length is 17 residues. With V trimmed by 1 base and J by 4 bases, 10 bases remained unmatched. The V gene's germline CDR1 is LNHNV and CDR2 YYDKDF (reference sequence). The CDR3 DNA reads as TGTGCCACCAGCAGAGGGGCTAGCGGGAGTAAACGGTACGAGCAGTACTTC. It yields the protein CATSRGASGSKRYEQYF. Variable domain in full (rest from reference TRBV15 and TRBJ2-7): DAMVIQNPRYQVTQFGKPVTLSCSQTLNHNVMYWYQQKSSQAPKLLFHYYDKDFNNEADTPDNFQSRRPNTSFCFLDIRSPGLGDTAMYLCATSRGASGSKRYEQYFGPGTRLTVT.

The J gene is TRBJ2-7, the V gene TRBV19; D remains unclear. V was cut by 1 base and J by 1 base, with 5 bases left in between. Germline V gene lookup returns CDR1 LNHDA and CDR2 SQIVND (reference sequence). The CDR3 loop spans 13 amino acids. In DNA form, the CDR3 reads TGTGCCAGTAGTATAGCCCCTTCCTACGAGCAGTACTTC. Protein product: CASSIAPSYEQYF.

CDR3 in amino acids: CASRTGGYEQYF. The CDR3 bases are TGTGCCAGCAGGACAGGGGGGTACGAGCAGTACTTC. The V call is TRBV6-1, the J call TRBJ2-7, with TRBD1 matching over 9 bases. The CDR3 is 12 amino acids. The V and J ends lost 6 bases and 4 bases, in that order; junction bases with no gene match: 1. In germline, CDR1 is MNHNS, CDR2 SASEGT.

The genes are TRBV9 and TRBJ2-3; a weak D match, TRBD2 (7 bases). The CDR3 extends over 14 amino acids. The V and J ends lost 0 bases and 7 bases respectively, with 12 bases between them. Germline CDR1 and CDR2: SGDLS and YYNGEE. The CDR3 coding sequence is TGTGCCAGCAGCGTAGGCGGGGGCGGGAATACGCAGTATTTT. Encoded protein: CASSVGGGGNTQYF.

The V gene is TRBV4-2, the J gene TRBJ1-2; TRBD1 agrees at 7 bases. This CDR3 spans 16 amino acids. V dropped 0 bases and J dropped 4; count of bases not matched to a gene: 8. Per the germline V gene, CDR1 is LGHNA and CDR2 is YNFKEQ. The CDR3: CASSQDGDSPSYGYTF. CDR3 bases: TGTGCCAGCAGCCAAGATGGGGACAGCCCATCCTATGGCTACACCTTC.

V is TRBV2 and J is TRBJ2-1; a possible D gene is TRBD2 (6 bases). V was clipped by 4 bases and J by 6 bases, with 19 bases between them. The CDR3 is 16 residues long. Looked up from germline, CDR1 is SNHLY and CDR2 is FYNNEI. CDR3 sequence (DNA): TGTGCCAGCAGTGTGGGTCGGAGGGCCGCGGTCAATGAGCAGTTCTTC. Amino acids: CASSVGRRAAVNEQFF.

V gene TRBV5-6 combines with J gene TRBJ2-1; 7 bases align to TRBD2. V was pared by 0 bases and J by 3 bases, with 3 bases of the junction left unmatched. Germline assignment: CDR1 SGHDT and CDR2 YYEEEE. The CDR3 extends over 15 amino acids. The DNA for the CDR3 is TGTGCCAGCAGCTTGGGAGGGAGGGTCTACAATGAGCAGTTCTTC. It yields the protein CASSLGGRVYNEQFF.

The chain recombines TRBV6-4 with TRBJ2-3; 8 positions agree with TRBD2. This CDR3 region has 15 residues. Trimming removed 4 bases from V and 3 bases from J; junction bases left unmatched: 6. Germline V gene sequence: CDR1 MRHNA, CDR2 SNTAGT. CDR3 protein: CASSASTSATDTQYF. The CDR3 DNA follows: TGTGCCAGCAGTGCCTCGACTAGCGCGACAGATACGCAGTATTTT.

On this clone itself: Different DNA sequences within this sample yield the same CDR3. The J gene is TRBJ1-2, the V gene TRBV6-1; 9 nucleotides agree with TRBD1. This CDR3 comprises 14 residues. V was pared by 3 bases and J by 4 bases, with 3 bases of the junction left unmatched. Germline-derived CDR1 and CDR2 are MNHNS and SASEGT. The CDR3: CASSEGTGSYGYTF. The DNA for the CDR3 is TGTGCCAGCAGTGAGGGGACAGGGTCCTATGGCTACACCTTC.

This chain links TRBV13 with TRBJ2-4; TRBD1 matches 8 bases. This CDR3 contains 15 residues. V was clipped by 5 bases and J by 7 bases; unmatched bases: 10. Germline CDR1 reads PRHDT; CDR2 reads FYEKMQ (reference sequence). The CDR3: CASSLQQTGANIQYF. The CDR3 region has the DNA TGTGCCAGCAGCCTCCAACAGACAGGGGCGAACATTCAGTACTTC.

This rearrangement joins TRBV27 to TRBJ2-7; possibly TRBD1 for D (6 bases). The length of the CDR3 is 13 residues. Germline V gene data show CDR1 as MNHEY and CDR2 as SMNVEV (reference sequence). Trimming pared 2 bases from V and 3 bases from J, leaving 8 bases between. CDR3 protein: CASSLRDNYEQYF. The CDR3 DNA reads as TGTGCCAGCAGTTTACGGGACAACTACGAGCAGTACTTC.

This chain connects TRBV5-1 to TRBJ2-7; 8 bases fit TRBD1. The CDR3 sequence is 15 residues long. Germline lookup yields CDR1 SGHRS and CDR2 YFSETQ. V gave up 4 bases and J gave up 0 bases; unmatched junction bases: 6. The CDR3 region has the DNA TGCGCCAGCAGCCTGGGGACAGGCAGCTCCTACGAGCAGTACTTC. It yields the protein CASSLGTGSSYEQYF.

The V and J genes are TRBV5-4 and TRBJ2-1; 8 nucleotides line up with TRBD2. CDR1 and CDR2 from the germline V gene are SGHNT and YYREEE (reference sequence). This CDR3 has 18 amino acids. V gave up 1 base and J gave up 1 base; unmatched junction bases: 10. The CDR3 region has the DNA TGTGCCAGCAGCTTGTTTGGACTAGCCCTCCCGTCCTACAATGAGCAGTTCTTC. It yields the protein CASSLFGLALPSYNEQFF.

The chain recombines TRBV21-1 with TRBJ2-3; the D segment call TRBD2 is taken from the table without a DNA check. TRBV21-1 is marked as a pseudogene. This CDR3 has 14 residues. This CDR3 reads CASQEDSSTDTQYF. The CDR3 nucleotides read TGTGCCTCCCAAGAGGACTCTAGCACAGATACGCAGTATTTT.

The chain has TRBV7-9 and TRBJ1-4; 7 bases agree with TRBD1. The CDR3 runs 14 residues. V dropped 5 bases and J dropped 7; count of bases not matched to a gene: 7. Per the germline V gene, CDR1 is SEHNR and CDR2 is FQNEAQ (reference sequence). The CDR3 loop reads CASSPMTGFEKLFF. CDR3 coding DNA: TGTGCCAGCAGCCCAATGACAGGGTTTGAAAAACTGTTTTTT.

DNA for the CDR3: TGTGCTAGTGGTTCATCGGGGACTTCTTATTACAATGAGCAGTTCTTC. This translates into CASGSSGTSYYNEQFF. The V gene is TRBV12-5, the J gene TRBJ2-1; perhaps TRBD2 as D (6 bases). Germline V lookup: CDR1 LGHNT, CDR2 FRNRAP. CDR3 length: 16 amino acids. Trimming left V 4 bases short and J 4 bases short, with 17 bases between. The variable domain in full, with the rest retrieved from reference TRBV12-5 and TRBJ2-1, is DARVTQTPRHKVTEMGQEVTMRCQPILGHNTVFWYRQTMMQGLELLAYFRNRAPLDDSGMPKDRFSAEMPDATLATLKIQPSEPRDSAVYFCASGSSGTSYYNEQFFGPGTRLTVL.

CDR3 nucleotides: TGTGCCAGCAGTTTCGACAGGGCCTACGAGCAGTACTTC. Its translation is CASSFDRAYEQYF. The chain combines TRBV6-6 with TRBJ2-7; 7 bases map to TRBD1. There are 13 residues in the CDR3. V lost 4 bases and J lost 2; bases outside the gene matches: 2. Germline CDR1 is MNHNY and CDR2 is SVGAGI (reference sequence).

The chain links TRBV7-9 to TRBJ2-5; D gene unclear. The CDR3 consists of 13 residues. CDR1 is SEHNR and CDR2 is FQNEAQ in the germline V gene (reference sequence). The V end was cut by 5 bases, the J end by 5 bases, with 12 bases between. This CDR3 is CASSLSDEETQYF. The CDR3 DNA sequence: TGTGCCAGCAGCCTGAGCGACGAGGAGACCCAGTACTTC.